This entry features one TCR beta chain sequence. V was pared by 4 bases and J by 6 bases, with 10 bases of the junction left unmatched. Germline values: CDR1 SGHRS, CDR2 YFSETQ. This CDR3 is 14 amino acids long. This record belongs to a study of cytotoxic CD8 clonotypes in ibrutinib-treated CLL. TCR beta libraries used around 2.2 micrograms of genomic DNA from cryopreserved PBMCs. Libraries were prepared by immunoSEQ multiplex PCR; TCRdb keeps only in-frame clonotypes and omits some of them. The table shows some 58,000 clones, with about 72% occurring only once. This clonotype was sampled from a human donor with chronic lymphocytic leukemia. Sample: PBMCs, taken after 12 months of ibrutinib treatment. The J gene is TRBJ2-7, the V gene TRBV5-1; 7 bases line up with TRBD1. The CDR3 coding sequence is TGCGCCAGCAGCCTGAGAGGGGGCTCGAGCGAGCAGTACTTC. It specifies CASSLRGGSSEQYF.